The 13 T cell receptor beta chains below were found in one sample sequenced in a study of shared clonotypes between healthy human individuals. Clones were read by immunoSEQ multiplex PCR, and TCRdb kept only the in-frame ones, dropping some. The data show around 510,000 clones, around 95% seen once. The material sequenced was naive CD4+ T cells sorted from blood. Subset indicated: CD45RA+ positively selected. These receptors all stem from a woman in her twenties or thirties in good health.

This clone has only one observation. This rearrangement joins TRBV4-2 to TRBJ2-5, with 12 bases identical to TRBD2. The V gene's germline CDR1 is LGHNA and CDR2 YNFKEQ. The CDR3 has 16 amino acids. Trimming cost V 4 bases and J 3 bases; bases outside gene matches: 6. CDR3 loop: CASSPRLAGEEETQYF. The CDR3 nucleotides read TGTGCCAGCAGCCCACGACTAGCGGGAGAGGAAGAGACCCAGTACTTC.

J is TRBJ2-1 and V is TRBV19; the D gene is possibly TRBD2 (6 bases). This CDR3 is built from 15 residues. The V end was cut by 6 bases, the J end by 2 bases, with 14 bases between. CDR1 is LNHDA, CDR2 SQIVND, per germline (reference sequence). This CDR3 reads CASSFGTSAYNEQFF. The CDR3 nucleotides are TGTGCCAGTAGCTTCGGGACTTCCGCCTACAATGAGCAGTTCTTC. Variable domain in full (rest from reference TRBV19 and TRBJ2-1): DGGITQSPKYLFRKEGQNVTLSCEQNLNHDAMYWYRQDPGQGLRLIYYSQIVNDFQKGDIAEGYSVSREKKESFPLTVTSAQKNPTAFYLCASSFGTSAYNEQFFGPGTRLTVL.

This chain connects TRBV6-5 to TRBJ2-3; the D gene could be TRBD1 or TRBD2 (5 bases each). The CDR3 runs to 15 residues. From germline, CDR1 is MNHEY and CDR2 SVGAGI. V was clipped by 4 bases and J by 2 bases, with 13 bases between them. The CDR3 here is CASSSAGAHTDTQYF. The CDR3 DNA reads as TGTGCCAGCAGTTCGGCCGGGGCCCACACAGATACGCAGTATTTT.

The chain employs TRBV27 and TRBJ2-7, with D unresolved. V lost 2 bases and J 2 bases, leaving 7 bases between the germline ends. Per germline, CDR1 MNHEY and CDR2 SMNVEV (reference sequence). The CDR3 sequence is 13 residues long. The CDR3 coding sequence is TGTGCCAGCAGTTTAGGGATTCCCTACGAGCAGTACTTC. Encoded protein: CASSLGIPYEQYF.

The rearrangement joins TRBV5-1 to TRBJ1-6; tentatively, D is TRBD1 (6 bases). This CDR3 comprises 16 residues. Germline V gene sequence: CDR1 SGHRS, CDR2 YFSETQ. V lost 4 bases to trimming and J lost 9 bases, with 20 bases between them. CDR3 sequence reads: CASSLRQTGSGSPLHF. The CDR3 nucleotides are TGCGCCAGCAGCCTGAGACAAACAGGGTCAGGTTCACCCCTCCACTTT.

The CDR3 spells CASRPQGRTTKTQYF. CDR3 DNA sequence: TGTGCCAGCAGGCCTCAGGGACGAACAACGAAGACCCAGTACTTC. This rearrangement joins TRBV2 to TRBJ2-5; D may be TRBD1 or TRBD2 (5 bases each). CDR3 size: 15 residues. Germline assignment: CDR1 SNHLY and CDR2 FYNNEI. With 6 bases removed from V and 6 bases from J, the gap between germline ends came to 20 bases.

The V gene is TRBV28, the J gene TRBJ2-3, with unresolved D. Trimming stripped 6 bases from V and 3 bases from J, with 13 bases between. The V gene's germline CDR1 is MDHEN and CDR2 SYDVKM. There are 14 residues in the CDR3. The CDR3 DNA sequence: TGTGCCAGCAGCCCCCCAGAGCTAACAGATACGCAGTATTTT. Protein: CASSPPELTDTQYF.

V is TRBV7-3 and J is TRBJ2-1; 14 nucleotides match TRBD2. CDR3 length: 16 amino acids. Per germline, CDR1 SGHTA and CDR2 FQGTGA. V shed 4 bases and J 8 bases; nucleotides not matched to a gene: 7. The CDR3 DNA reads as TGTGCCAGCAGCTCAGGACTAGCGGGAGGTGGCGATGAGCAGTTCTTC. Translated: CASSSGLAGGGDEQFF.

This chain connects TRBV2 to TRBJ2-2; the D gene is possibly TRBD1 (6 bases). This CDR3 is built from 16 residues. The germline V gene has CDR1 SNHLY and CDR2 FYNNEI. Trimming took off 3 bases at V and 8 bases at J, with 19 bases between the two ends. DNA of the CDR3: TGTGCCAGCAGTGAGCGGCAGGGGCTGAATTTAGGGGAGCTGTTTTTT. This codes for CASSERQGLNLGELFF.

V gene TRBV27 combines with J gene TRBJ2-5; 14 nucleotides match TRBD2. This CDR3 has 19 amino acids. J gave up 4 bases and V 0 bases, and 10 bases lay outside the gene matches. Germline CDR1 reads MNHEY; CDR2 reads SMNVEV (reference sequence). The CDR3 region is CASSLSGRLAGGSRETQYF. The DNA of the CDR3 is TGTGCCAGCAGTTTATCAGGACGACTAGCGGGAGGGTCACGAGAGACCCAGTACTTC.

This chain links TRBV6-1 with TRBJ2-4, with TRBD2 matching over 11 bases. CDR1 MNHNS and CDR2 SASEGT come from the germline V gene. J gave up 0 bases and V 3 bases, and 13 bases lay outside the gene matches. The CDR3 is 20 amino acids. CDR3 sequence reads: CASSDRGVRGLAGAKNIQYF. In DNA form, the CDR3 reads TGTGCCAGCAGTGACCGGGGCGTTCGCGGACTAGCGGGAGCCAAAAACATTCAGTACTTC.

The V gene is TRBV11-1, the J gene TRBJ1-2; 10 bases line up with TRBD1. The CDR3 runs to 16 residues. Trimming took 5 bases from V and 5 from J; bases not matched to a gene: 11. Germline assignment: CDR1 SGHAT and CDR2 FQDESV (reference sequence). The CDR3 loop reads CASSQHLDRGNYGYTF. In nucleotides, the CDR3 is TGTGCCAGCAGCCAACACTTGGACAGGGGGAATTATGGCTACACCTTC.

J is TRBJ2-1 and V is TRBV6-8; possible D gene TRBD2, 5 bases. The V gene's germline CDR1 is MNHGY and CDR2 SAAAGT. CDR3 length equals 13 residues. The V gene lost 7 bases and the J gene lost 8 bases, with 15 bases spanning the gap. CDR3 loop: CASTRRPWDEQFF. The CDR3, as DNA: TGTGCCAGCACTCGGAGGCCTTGGGATGAGCAGTTCTTC.